This T cell receptor beta chain stems from a study of blood T cell repertoires in COVID-19. Across the study: Researchers got acute and convalescent COVID-19 samples from the United States, Italy and Spain.

The CDR3 covers 15 residues. V was shortened by 5 bases and J by 4 bases, with 17 bases between the two germline ends. CDR1 MDHEN and CDR2 SYDVKM come from the germline V gene. In the study's own analysis: The authors estimated nucleated cell counts from reference gene primer amplification. Here immunoSEQ multiplex PCR was the method, and the copy in TCRdb shows in-frame clones only, minus some. V and J calls and clone size come straight from that table; D and trimming were deduced from the DNA. The sample contains 79,000 or so clones, over 70% of which appear only once. This sequence originates from a human donor in a cohort sampled during active COVID-19. The chain recombines TRBV28 with TRBJ1-2; D possibly corresponds to TRBD1 (6 bases). Sequences were obtained from peripheral blood. CDR3 residues: CASSGIGGATYGYTF. CDR3 coding DNA: TGTGCCAGCAGTGGTATTGGGGGGGCGACCTATGGCTACACCTTC.